The T cell receptor beta chain under discussion was sequenced for a study of cytomegalovirus exposure and HLA in healthy donors. Study-level findings and limits: Investigators reported 150 to 200 TCR beta chains as tied to cytomegalovirus.

PCR amplification relied on 60 Vbeta primers (plus 13 Jbeta primers). TCRdb's table, derived via immunoSEQ multiplex PCR, lists solely in-frame clones and lacks some. The sample includes tens of thousands of clones. As regards this clone: Its specificity is unknown.

Sequencing was done on a sample of PBMCs. The TCR originated in a male donor in good health and CMV-seronegative.

CDR3 sequence: CASSVVSGQSSGNTIYF. CDR3 sequence (DNA): TGTGCCAGCAGCGTAGTATCGGGTCAGAGCTCTGGAAACACCATATATTTT. The chain recombines TRBV9 with TRBJ1-3; D is uncertain. Trimming pared 0 bases from V and 0 bases from J, leaving 13 bases between. CDR1 is SGDLS, CDR2 YYNGEE, per germline. There are 17 residues in the CDR3.